This T cell receptor (beta chain) was observed in a study of immune evolution from preneoplasia to lung adenocarcinoma. Looked up from germline, CDR1 is SGHDT and CDR2 is YYEEEE. V lost 4 bases, J lost 0 bases, and 4 bases stayed unmatched. The CDR3 covers 15 residues. Produced via immunoSEQ multiplex PCR; TCRdb's table is partial and in-frame only. Of around 7,000 clones in the sample, 77% were seen once. The rearrangement uses TRBV5-6 and TRBJ1-5; 7 bases agree with TRBD1. Sequencing was performed on FFPE lung adenocarcinoma in situ tissue. This clonotype originated in a person aged 55-79 years with lung adenocarcinoma. This CDR3 is CASSRWDSSNQPQHF. CDR3 bases: TGTGCCAGCAGCCGCTGGGACAGTAGCAATCAGCCCCAGCATTTT.